These 21 T cell receptor beta chains came from one sample sequenced in a study of blood T cell repertoires in COVID-19. The assay was immunoSEQ multiplex PCR, and TCRdb's table has in-frame clones only and misses some. The sample carries more than 300,000 clones, roughly 89% recorded once. Sequenced sample: PBMCs or T cells enriched from blood (not recorded which). The receptors here all came from a woman in her 30s who had recovered from COVID-19.

The chain employs TRBV4-1 and TRBJ2-7; a weak D match, TRBD1 (6 bases). Looked up from germline, CDR1 is MGHRA and CDR2 is YSYEKL. Trimming stripped 1 base from V and 6 bases from J, with 13 bases between. This CDR3 comprises 14 residues. The CDR3 DNA is TGCGCCAGCAGCCAAGGCAGGGGAGTCGGCGAGCAGTACTTC. Amino acid sequence: CASSQGRGVGEQYF.

The chain combines TRBV6-2 or TRBV6-3 with TRBJ2-7; D perhaps matches TRBD1 (6 bases). This CDR3 has 14 amino acids. Germline lookup yields CDR1 MNHEY and CDR2 SVGEGT. V was pared by 6 bases and J by 3 bases, with 15 bases between. In DNA, the CDR3 is TGTGCCAGCAGCCCGAGGACAGCACGCTACGAGCAGTACTTC. As protein: CASSPRTARYEQYF.

This chain joins TRBV7-9 and TRBJ1-1, with TRBD1 matching over 10 bases. The CDR3 has 17 residues. The junction had 9 bases not matched to a gene; V was cut back by 2 bases and J by 3 bases. CDR1 and CDR2 from the germline V gene are SEHNR and FQNEAQ (reference sequence). DNA of the CDR3: TGTGCCAGCAGCTTATTATGGGACAGGGGTCTTGACACTGAAGCTTTCTTT. It codes for CASSLLWDRGLDTEAFF.

The chain links TRBV5-1 to TRBJ2-5, with 8 bases identical to TRBD2. The CDR3 loop spans 16 amino acids. Germline CDR1 and CDR2: SGHRS and YFSETQ. The J segment lost 7 bases and the V segment lost 4 bases, leaving 15 bases of the junction unmatched. CDR3 loop: CASSVLSGKQEGTQYF. For the CDR3, the DNA is TGCGCCAGCAGCGTCCTTAGCGGGAAACAAGAAGGGACCCAGTACTTC.

Written as DNA, the CDR3 is TGTGCCAGCAGTCCATTTAGCGGGACAGGGGCCTATGGCTACACCTTC. It codes for CASSPFSGTGAYGYTF. This rearrangement joins TRBV6-2 or TRBV6-3 to TRBJ1-2; TRBD1 matches at 10 bases. The germline V gene has CDR1 MNHEY and CDR2 SVGEGT. After removal of 5 bases from V and 4 bases from J, the junction contained 10 bases not matched to a gene. This CDR3 region has 16 residues.

The chain couples TRBV5-8 to TRBJ1-2; the D is unclear. From germline, CDR1 is SGHTS and CDR2 YDEGEE. CDR3 size: 16 residues. The V gene lost 0 bases and the J gene lost 8 bases, with 20 bases spanning the gap. CDR3 nucleotides: TGTGCCAGCAGCTTGGCCCCCCGGAGGACCCGGCGAGGCTACACCTTC. As protein: CASSLAPRRTRRGYTF. The full variable domain, completed using reference TRBV5-8 and TRBJ1-2, is EAGVTQSPTHLIKTRGQQATLRCSPISGHTSVYWYQQALGLGLQFLLWYDEGEERNRGNFPPRFSGRQFPNYSSELNVNALELEDSALYLCASSLAPRRTRRGYTFGSGTRLTVV.

This CDR3 reads CASSITGTRYEQFF. CDR3 coding DNA: TGTGCCAGCAGTATAACCGGGACTAGATATGAGCAGTTCTTC. The J gene is TRBJ2-1, the V gene TRBV28; 8 nucleotides agree with TRBD2. Germline CDR1 and CDR2: MDHEN and SYDVKM. The CDR3 totals 14 residues. V trimming: 5 bases; J trimming: 8 bases; junction bases outside the gene matches: 8.

CDR3 nucleotides: TGTGCCTGGAGAAGGCTAGCGGGAGGGAGGGCAGATACGCAGTATTTT. It translates to CAWRRLAGGRADTQYF. The gene calls are TRBV30 and TRBJ2-3; 12 nucleotides align to TRBD2. V trimming: 3 bases; J trimming: 4 bases; junction bases outside the gene matches: 8. The length of the CDR3 is 16 residues. Germline lookup yields CDR1 GTSNPN and CDR2 SVGIG (reference sequence).

This clone was observed a few times. The V gene is TRBV9, the J gene TRBJ2-2, with TRBD1 matching over 7 bases. V gave up 6 bases and J gave up 1 base; unmatched junction bases: 3. The CDR3 length is 14 residues. CDR1 SGDLS and CDR2 YYNGEE come from the germline V gene. The CDR3 DNA reads TGTGCCAGCACCGGGACAGTGAACACCGGGGAGCTGTTTTTT. Its protein is CASTGTVNTGELFF.

The chain uses TRBV10-3 and TRBJ2-7; TRBD2 aligns across 9 bases. Germline V gene lookup returns CDR1 ENHRY and CDR2 SYGVKD. This CDR3 region has 14 residues. V shed 4 bases and J 2 bases; nucleotides not matched to a gene: 3. The DNA of the CDR3 is TGTGCCATCAGTGTCCTAGCGGGGCCCTACGAGCAGTACTTC. Translating gives CAISVLAGPYEQYF.

This clone occurred a few times. This chain joins TRBV7-2 and TRBJ1-1; D is perhaps TRBD1 (6 bases). From germline, CDR1 is SGHTA and CDR2 FQGNSA. Trimming pared 8 bases from V and 3 bases from J, leaving 16 bases between. This CDR3 comprises 14 residues. In DNA form, the CDR3 reads TGTGCCAGCGGAACATTACAGGGATACACTGAAGCTTTCTTT. Translating it yields CASGTLQGYTEAFF. Variable domain in full (rest from reference TRBV7-2 and TRBJ1-1): GAGVSQSPSNKVTEKGKDVELRCDPISGHTALYWYRQSLGQGLEFLIYFQGNSAPDKSGLPSDRFSAERTGGSVSTLTIQRTQQEDSAVYLCASGTLQGYTEAFFGQGTRLTVV.

Concerning this clone: Relative to the germline gene, one junction end is altered; a read error may explain this. The chain recombines TRBV7-9 with TRBJ1-2; the D gene is possibly TRBD1 (5 bases). The CDR3 spans 14 residues. Germline loops: CDR1 SEHNR, CDR2 FQNEAQ (reference sequence). The CDR3 region has the DNA TGTGCCAGCAGCTTAAGTGGGGGGGACTATGCCTACACCTTC. Translated, it gives CASSLSGGDYAYTF.

The count of this clone is one. The rearrangement joins TRBV10-3 to TRBJ1-1, with a tentative D call TRBD1 (6 bases). This CDR3 is built from 15 residues. V was pared by 8 bases and J by 1 base, with 17 bases between. The germline gives CDR1 ENHRY, CDR2 SYGVKD. CDR3 nucleotides: TGTGCCATCCGGTCCATACAGGGTCGGAACACTGAAGCTTTCTTT. Protein sequence: CAIRSIQGRNTEAFF.

The rearrangement links TRBV6-5 to TRBJ1-3; tentative D call: TRBD1 (5 bases). The CDR3 totals 14 residues. Germline assignment: CDR1 MNHEY and CDR2 SVGAGI. Between the trimmed V and J ends, which lost 6 bases and 1 base, there was a span of 10 bases. The CDR3 DNA is TGTGCCAGCAGCCCAGGGTTGTCTGGAAACACCATATATTTT. It codes for CASSPGLSGNTIYF.

V usage is TRBV4-2 and J usage is TRBJ2-7; 8 positions match TRBD1. This CDR3 comprises 15 residues. The germline V gene encodes CDR1 LGHNA and CDR2 YNFKEQ. Trimming at V came to 2 bases and at J to 4 bases, leaving 7 bases not matched to a gene. CDR3 DNA: TGTGCCAGCAGCCAAACCGACAGGGGCCTATACGAGCAGTACTTC. This encodes CASSQTDRGLYEQYF.

This sequence joins TRBV19 and TRBJ1-5; 9 bases fit TRBD1. The CDR3 covers 14 residues. Germline loops: CDR1 LNHDA, CDR2 SQIVND (reference sequence). The V gene end was trimmed by 4 bases and the J gene end by 7 bases; junction bases not matched to a gene: 5. The CDR3 DNA is TGTGCCAGTAGTACCCCGGACAGGGGACAGCCCCAGCATTTT. Protein product: CASSTPDRGQPQHF.

Details on this clone: One end of the junction is discordant with germline, which a read error may explain. This chain uses TRBV11-3 with TRBJ1-1, with D tentatively TRBD1 (6 bases). The CDR3 consists of 13 residues. Per the germline V gene, CDR1 is SGHNT and CDR2 is YENEEA. Written as DNA, the CDR3 is TGTGCCAGCAGCTACCAGGGGAACGCTGAAGCTTTCTTT. It translates to CASSYQGNAEAFF.

Note on this clone: At one boundary the junction diverges from the germline segment, which might be a read error. J is TRBJ1-3 and V is TRBV19; TRBD1 might be the D (5 bases). Germline lookup yields CDR1 LNHDA and CDR2 SQIVND (reference sequence). The CDR3 sequence is 13 residues long. The CDR3 here is CASGEGIGDTIYF. The CDR3 region has the DNA TGTGCCAGTGGGGAGGGGATTGGAGACACCATATATTTT.

This clone occurred once. This rearrangement joins TRBV2 to TRBJ2-2, with 8 bases fitting TRBD1. The junction had 13 bases not matched to a gene; V was cut back by 7 bases and J by 3 bases. This CDR3 contains 17 residues. CDR1 and CDR2 (germline): SNHLY, FYNNEI. DNA of the CDR3: TGTGCCAGCATCGTTGGGTATGGACAGGGCGACACCGGGGAGCTGTTTTTT. Its translation: CASIVGYGQGDTGELFF.

This clone was seen a single time. This chain links TRBV4-3 with TRBJ2-7, with 14 positions matching TRBD2. This CDR3 region has 18 residues. V shed 0 bases, J shed 3 bases, and the junction held 7 bases outside the gene matches. The V gene's germline CDR1 is LGHNA and CDR2 YSLEER. CDR3 loop: CASSQETSGRASGYEQYF. In DNA, the CDR3 is TGCGCCAGCAGCCAAGAGACTAGCGGGAGGGCCTCGGGCTACGAGCAGTACTTC.

The rearrangement uses TRBV5-1 and TRBJ1-5; weak D call: TRBD1 (5 bases). From germline, CDR1 is SGHRS and CDR2 YFSETQ. V lost 2 bases to trimming and J lost 7 bases, with 13 bases between them. The CDR3 has 14 residues. CDR3 sequence (DNA): TGCGCCAGCAGCTTATCGTCAGGGTGGCAGCCCCAGCATTTT. Encoded protein: CASSLSSGWQPQHF.